Following are 3 T cell receptor beta chains from one sample sequenced in a study of T-cell memory formation after mild COVID-19. MiXCR, run by TCRdb on the 5' RACE reads, gives a single entry per CDR3 protein. This sample has roughly 200,000 distinct CDR3 sequences, with more than 15% found just once. The sequenced sample consisted of PBMCs or a T cell subset sorted from them (not recorded which). Receptors originate from an adult woman who had mild COVID-19 (a few samples of this study predate the infection). Cell type and time point are not known.

This rearrangement joins TRBV12-3 or TRBV12-4 to TRBJ2-7; TRBD2 matches at 8 bases. Trimming took 1 base from V and 12 from J; bases not matched to a gene: 8. The CDR3 extends over 13 amino acids. The CDR3 DNA is TGTGCCAGCAGTTTAGTACTAGCGGAGTCCCCGTACTTC. Amino acid sequence: CASSLVLAESPYF.

This clonotype appeared many times. This chain connects TRBV7-9 to TRBJ2-1; TRBD1 might be the D (8 bases). CDR3 size: 18 residues. V was cut by 5 bases and J by 0 bases, with 20 bases left in between. Germline V CDR1 and CDR2: SEHNR, FQNEAQ (reference sequence). The CDR3 coding sequence is TGTGCCAGCAGCCCCGGGGGGACAGGCCATATCTCCTACAATGAGCAGTTCTTC. It is translated as CASSPGGTGHISYNEQFF.

This clonotype occurred many times. The chain uses TRBV29-1 and TRBJ1-1; perhaps TRBD1 as D (6 bases). The germline V and J ends were trimmed by 4 bases and 5 bases, with 20 bases remaining between them. From germline, CDR1 is SQVTM and CDR2 ANQGSEA. This CDR3 is built from 15 residues. For the CDR3, the DNA is TGCAGCGTTGGGACCGGGGGCGGGAGGAGGACTGAAGCTTTCTTT. Its protein product is CSVGTGGGRRTEAFF.